Listed below are T cell receptor beta chains from one sample, sequenced in a study of blood T cell repertoires in COVID-19. TCRdb's table, derived via immunoSEQ multiplex PCR, lists solely in-frame clones and lacks some. The sample has hundreds of thousands of clones; 75% to 90% are singletons. The sequenced material came from PBMCs or T cells enriched from blood (not recorded which). These receptor sequences come from a man aged 35 to 55 who had recovered from COVID-19. Both conserved end residues are part of each CDR3. The D gene is left open where the match is weak. Size tells how often a clone was seen (once, few, many) or the class of an expanded clone, and some rows leave it out.

clone_size	v_call	j_call	d_call	cdr3_aa	cdr3_nt
NA	TRBV14	TRBJ1-2	NA	CASSQAYRYGYTF	TGTGCCAGCAGCCAAGCCTACCGATATGGCTACACCTTC
NA	TRBV4-1	TRBJ2-3	NA	CASSQVRDTDTQYF	TGCGCCAGCAGCCAAGTACGGGACACAGATACGCAGTATTTT
many	TRBV4-2	TRBJ2-7	TRBD2	CASSQDSGSSYEQYF	TGTGCCAGCAGCCAAGATAGCGGGAGCTCCTACGAGCAGTACTTC
NA	TRBV6-1	TRBJ2-3	TRBD2	CASSEPSGEDVTDTQYF	TGTGCCAGCAGTGAACCAAGCGGGGAGGACGTTACAGATACGCAGTATTTT
NA	TRBV9	TRBJ2-7	NA	CASSVGRGTYEQYF	TGTGCCAGCAGCGTAGGCCGGGGAACCTACGAGCAGTACTTC
NA	TRBV15	TRBJ2-7	NA	CATSRDRRTHYEQYF	TGTGCCACCAGCAGAGATCGGAGGACCCACTACGAGCAGTACTTC
NA	TRBV2	TRBJ1-6	TRBD1	CASSGQGGAGSPLHF	TGTGCCAGCAGTGGACAAGGGGGCGCAGGTTCACCCCTCCACTTT
NA	TRBV19	TRBJ2-1	NA	CASSIAGPGDEQFF	TGTGCCAGTAGTATAGCGGGGCCAGGGGATGAGCAGTTCTTC
once	TRBV19	TRBJ2-1	TRBD2	CASSPRSSGGSSYNEQFF	TGTGCCAGTAGTCCCCGGTCTAGCGGGGGATCGTCCTACAATGAGCAGTTCTTC
NA	TRBV21-1	TRBJ2-7	NA	CASSKFAGQGALAGTNEQYF	TGTGCCAGCAGCAAATTTGCCGGGCAGGGGGCACTAGCGGGGACAAACGAGCAGTACTTC
NA	TRBV28	TRBJ1-4	NA	CASSAVVATNEKLFF	TGTGCCAGCAGTGCCGTAGTTGCAACTAATGAAAAACTGTTTTTT
NA	TRBV25-1	TRBJ1-2	TRBD1	CASSDTGTANYGYTF	TGTGCCAGCAGTGACACCGGGACAGCTAACTATGGCTACACCTTC
NA	TRBV6-2/TRBV6-3	TRBJ2-6	NA	CASSYGLRLSGANVLTF	TGTGCCAGCAGTTACGGTTTGCGACTCTCTGGGGCCAACGTCCTGACTTTC
NA	TRBV7-9	TRBJ1-2	TRBD1	CASSFPDRGYGYTF	TGTGCCAGCAGCTTCCCGGACAGGGGGTATGGCTACACCTTC
NA	TRBV28	TRBJ1-3	NA	CASTETGDTIYF	TGTGCCAGCACCGAGACCGGGGACACCATATATTTT
NA	TRBV24-1	TRBJ2-7	TRBD2	CATSDKRTSGRDEQYF	TGTGCCACCAGTGATAAAAGGACTAGCGGGAGGGACGAGCAGTACTTC
NA	TRBV4-3	TRBJ2-5	TRBD2	CASSHGTSGSETQYF	TGCGCCAGCAGCCATGGGACTAGCGGGAGTGAGACCCAGTACTTC